Each of the 6 T cell receptor beta chains below was sequenced from the same sample in a study of blood T cell repertoires in COVID-19. Some clones are missing from TCRdb's copy, which holds only in-frame ones; the method was immunoSEQ multiplex PCR. The sample carries just over 650,000 clones, 70% to 90% recorded once. Sequencing was done on a sample of peripheral blood. Receptors originate from a young woman with acute or convalescent COVID-19.

The V call is TRBV6-5, the J call TRBJ1-1; 7 bases map to TRBD1. Germline CDR1 and CDR2: MNHEY and SVGAGI. With V trimmed by 2 bases and J by 8 bases, 5 bases remained unmatched. The CDR3 is 13 amino acids. The CDR3 DNA sequence: TGTGCCAGCAGTTACGTAGAACAGGGGGAAGCTTTCTTT. Its protein product is CASSYVEQGEAFF.

The genes are TRBV11-2 and TRBJ2-7; unclear D gene. Looked up from germline, CDR1 is SGHAT and CDR2 is FQNNGV. The V end lost 2 bases, the J end lost 3 bases, and 17 bases lay between the germline ends. The CDR3 totals 16 residues. The CDR3 region has the DNA TGTGCCAGCAGCTTATCCCTCCCGAGTCCCGACTACGAGCAGTACTTC. Translation: CASSLSLPSPDYEQYF.

V is TRBV3-1 (or the pseudogene TRBV3-2) and J is TRBJ1-6; D ambiguous. Germline CDR1 LGHDT, CDR2 YNNKEL (reference sequence). The V gene lost 1 base and the J gene lost 5 bases, with 12 bases spanning the gap. The CDR3 is made up of 16 amino acids. For the CDR3, the DNA is TGTGCCAGCAGCCAAGGATCGCGGCTCAATAATTCACCCCTCCACTTT. This translates into CASSQGSRLNNSPLHF.

The CDR3 reads CASSLTPPSTQYF. For the CDR3, the DNA is TGTGCCAGCAGCCTTACACCCCCTAGTACGCAGTATTTT. V is TRBV14 and J is TRBJ2-3; D is unclear. Per germline, CDR1 SGHDN and CDR2 FVKESK. V lost 4 bases and J lost 8, with 13 bases in between. The CDR3 is 13 residues long.

The chain employs TRBV12-3 or TRBV12-4 and TRBJ1-2, with D maybe TRBD1 (5 bases). V was pared by 5 bases and J by 6 bases, with 13 bases between. The CDR3 totals 13 residues. CDR3 region: CASSPQGSHGYTF. The CDR3 DNA follows: TGTGCCAGCAGTCCCCAGGGTTCACATGGCTACACCTTC.

The chain employs TRBV5-5 and TRBJ1-4; TRBD1 agrees at 7 bases. CDR3 length: 15 amino acids. Germline V gene sequence: CDR1 SGHKS, CDR2 YYEKEE (reference sequence). V was clipped by 3 bases and J by 10 bases; unmatched bases: 12. DNA of the CDR3: TGTGCCAGCAGCTGGACAGGTTCTGATGAAAGAAAACTGTTTTTT. It specifies CASSWTGSDERKLFF.